This entry describes one TCR beta chain. In its sample, this clonotype was seen a few times. The target of this receptor is not known. No much larger clone is present one base from it, and per-base qualities are unavailable. This entry comes from a study of CD8 T cells in ankylosing spondylitis (dated by TCRdb to the late 2010s). With regard to the full study: To find TCR variants linked to disease, the study profiled T cell receptor beta repertoires in ankylosing spondylitis patients and healthy donors. The full study cohort was made up of about two dozen ankylosing spondylitis patients and about a hundred healthy donors. Samples of peripheral blood were taken, and for ankylosing spondylitis patients, synovial fluid was collected as well. Results and caveats for the whole study, not just this receptor: The disease-linked clones had a CD8+ phenotype and were found at relatively low frequencies in peripheral blood. Blood from ankylosing spondylitis patients appeared to be characterized by a TCR beta motif made up of about 8 highly homologous amino acid variants. According to the report, matched synovial fluid samples from ankylosing spondylitis patients were significantly enriched for the disease-linked clones. Some motif variants had previously been reported in the synovial fluid and blood of reactive arthritis patients, which suggests shared mechanisms of disease initiation.

Sequencer: Illumina HiSeq 2500. Quantitative 5'-RACE with molecular barcodes was the method used to prepare the TCR beta libraries. The authors' pipeline ran thus. A new computational method, built on a probabilistic model of VDJ rearrangement, was used to identify disease-linked TCR variants. The raw public reads went through TCRdb reprocessing: fastp at Q25, MiXCR clone calling, in-frame beta chains kept. All rows with the same CDR3 protein become a single entry with the most common DNA and genes. For this entry, the V and J calls and clone size follow TCRdb and not the study's own pipeline. Within this sample are almost 400,000 distinct CDR3 sequences, with around 20% of them counted one time only. Of the sample, about a sixth falls within the top ten clones. From the germline V gene, CDR1 is SGHRS and CDR2 is YFSETQ. The CDR3 sequence holds 17 residues, the cysteine and phenylalanine included. Only the CDR3 region is kept as DNA, spanning 51 bases read in frame from base 1. At the junction V is shortened by 4 bases and J by 7 bases; bases outside the gene matches: 17.

Sequenced material: blood, either unsorted or a sorted T cell fraction (not recorded which). The sequence derives from a male donor with ankylosing spondylitis. The rearranged chain carries TRBV5-1 and TRBJ2-7, with 10 bases in between that match TRBD2. CDR3 loop: CASSAGASGSPRREQYF. The DNA sequence reads TGCGCCAGCAGCGCCGGGGCTAGCGGGAGCCCCAGAAGGGAGCAGTACTTC.